This TCR beta chain was recorded in a study of shared clonotypes between healthy human individuals. Study-level points and caveats: Memory subsets had estimated richness that was generally smaller than that of naive subsets. Four donors shared about 5% of their naive CD4 clonotypes.

Germline assignment: CDR1 SGHRS and CDR2 YFSETQ. V was pared by 2 bases and J by 1 base, with 1 base of the junction left unmatched. The length of the CDR3 is 14 residues. Each donor was a Caucasian adult residing in Nashville, Tennessee. Turning to this clone: No antigen is known for it. The sample contains more than one DNA sequence encoding this CDR3.

Method: immunoSEQ multiplex PCR; TCRdb's copy keeps in-frame clones and lacks some. This sample carries over 2 million clones, 85% to 95% of them seen once, and the ten largest clones take more than 0.1%. The rearrangement joins TRBV5-1 to TRBJ1-1; TRBD1 matches 8 bases. The TCR comes from a man between 18 and 35 years old in good health. The sample was naive CD4+ T cells sorted from blood. Indicated subset: CD45RA+ positively selected. The CDR3 loop reads CASSFDRGNTEAFF. CDR3 nucleotide sequence: TGCGCCAGCAGCTTTGACAGGGGGAACACTGAAGCTTTCTTT.